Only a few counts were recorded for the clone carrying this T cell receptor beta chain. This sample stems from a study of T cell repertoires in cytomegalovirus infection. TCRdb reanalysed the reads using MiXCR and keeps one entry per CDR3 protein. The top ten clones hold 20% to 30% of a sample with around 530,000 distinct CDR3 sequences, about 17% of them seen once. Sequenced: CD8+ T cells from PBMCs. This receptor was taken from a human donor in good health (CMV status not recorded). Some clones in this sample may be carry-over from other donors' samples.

The CDR3 loop is CASSSDNSDREYTGELFF. Written as DNA, the CDR3 is TGTGCCAGCAGTTCCGACAATTCCGACAGGGAATACACCGGGGAGCTGTTTTTT. The rearrangement joins TRBV6-5 to TRBJ2-2; 7 nucleotides match TRBD1. The length of the CDR3 is 18 residues. The germline V gene encodes CDR1 MNHEY and CDR2 SVGAGI. The junction had 14 bases not matched to a gene; V was cut back by 4 bases and J by 3 bases.